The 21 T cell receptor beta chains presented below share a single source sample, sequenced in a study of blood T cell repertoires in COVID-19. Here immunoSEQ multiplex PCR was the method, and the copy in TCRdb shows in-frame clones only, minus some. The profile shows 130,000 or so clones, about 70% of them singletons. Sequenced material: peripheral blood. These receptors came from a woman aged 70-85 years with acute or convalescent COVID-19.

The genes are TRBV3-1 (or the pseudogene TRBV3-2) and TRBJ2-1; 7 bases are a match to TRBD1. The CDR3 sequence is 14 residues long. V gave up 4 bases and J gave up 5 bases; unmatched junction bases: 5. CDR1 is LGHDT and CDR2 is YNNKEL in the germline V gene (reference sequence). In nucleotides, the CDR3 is TGTGCCAGCAGCCGCGGACAGGATCACAATGAGCAGTTCTTC. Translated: CASSRGQDHNEQFF.

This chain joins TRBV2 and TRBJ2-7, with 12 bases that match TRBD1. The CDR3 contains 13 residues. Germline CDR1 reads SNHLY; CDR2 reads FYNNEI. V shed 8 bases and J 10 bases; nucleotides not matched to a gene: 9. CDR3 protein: CASSGTGGDHQYF. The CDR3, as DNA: TGTGCCAGCTCCGGGACAGGGGGCGATCATCAGTACTTC.

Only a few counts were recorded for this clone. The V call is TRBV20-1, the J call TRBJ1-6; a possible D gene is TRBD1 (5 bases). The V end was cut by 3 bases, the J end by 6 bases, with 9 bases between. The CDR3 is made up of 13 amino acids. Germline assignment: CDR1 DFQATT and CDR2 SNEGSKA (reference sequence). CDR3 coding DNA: TGCAGTGCTAGTAAGGGGCCTAATTCACCCCTCCACTTT. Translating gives CSASKGPNSPLHF.

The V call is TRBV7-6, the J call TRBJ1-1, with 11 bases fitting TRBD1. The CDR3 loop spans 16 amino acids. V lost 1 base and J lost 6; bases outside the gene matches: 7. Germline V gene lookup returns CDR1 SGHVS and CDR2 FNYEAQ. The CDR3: CASSLGPGQGVPEAFF. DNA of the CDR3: TGTGCCAGCAGCTTAGGGCCGGGACAGGGGGTACCTGAAGCTTTCTTT.

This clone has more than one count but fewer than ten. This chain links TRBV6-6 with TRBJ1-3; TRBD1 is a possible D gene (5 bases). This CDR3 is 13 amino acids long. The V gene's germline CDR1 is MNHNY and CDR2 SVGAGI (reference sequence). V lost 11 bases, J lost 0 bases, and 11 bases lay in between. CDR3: CASLGGSGNTIYF. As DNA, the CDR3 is TGTGCCTCCCTGGGGGGCTCTGGAAACACCATATATTTT.

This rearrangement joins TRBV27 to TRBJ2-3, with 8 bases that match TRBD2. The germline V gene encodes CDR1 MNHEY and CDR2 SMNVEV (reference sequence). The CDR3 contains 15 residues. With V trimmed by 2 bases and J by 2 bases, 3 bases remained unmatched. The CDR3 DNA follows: TGTGCCAGCAGTTTAAATAGCGGGATCACAGATACGCAGTATTTT. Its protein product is CASSLNSGITDTQYF.

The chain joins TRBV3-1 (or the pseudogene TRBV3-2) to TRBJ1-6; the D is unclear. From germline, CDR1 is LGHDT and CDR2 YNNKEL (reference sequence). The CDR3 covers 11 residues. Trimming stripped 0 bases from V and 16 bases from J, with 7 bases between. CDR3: CASSQETILHF. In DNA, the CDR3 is TGTGCCAGCAGCCAAGAGACTATTCTCCACTTT.

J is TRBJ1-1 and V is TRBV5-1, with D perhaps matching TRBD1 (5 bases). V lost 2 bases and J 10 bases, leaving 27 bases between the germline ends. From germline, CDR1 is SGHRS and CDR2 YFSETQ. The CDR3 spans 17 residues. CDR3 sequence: CASSFIGGGTGVRGAFF. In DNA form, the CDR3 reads TGCGCCAGCAGCTTTATTGGAGGCGGGACCGGGGTTCGGGGAGCTTTCTTT. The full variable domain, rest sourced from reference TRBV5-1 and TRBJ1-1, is KAGVTQTPRYLIKTRGQQVTLSCSPISGHRSVSWYQQTPGQGLQFLFEYFSETQRNKGNFPGRFSGRQFSNSRSEMNVSTLELGDSALYLCASSFIGGGTGVRGAFFGQGTRLTVV.

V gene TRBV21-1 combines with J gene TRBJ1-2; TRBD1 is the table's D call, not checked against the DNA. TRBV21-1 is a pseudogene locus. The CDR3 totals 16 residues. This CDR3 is CASSRALETGNYGYTF. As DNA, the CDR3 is TGTGCCAGCAGCAGGGCACTCGAGACAGGTAACTATGGCTACACCTTC.

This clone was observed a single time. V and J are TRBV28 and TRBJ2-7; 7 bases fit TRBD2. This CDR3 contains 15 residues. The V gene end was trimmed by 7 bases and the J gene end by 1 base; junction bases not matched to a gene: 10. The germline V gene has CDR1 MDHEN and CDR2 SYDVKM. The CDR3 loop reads CASTSVGTTSYEQYF. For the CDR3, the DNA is TGTGCCAGCACATCGGTAGGGACTACATCCTACGAGCAGTACTTC.

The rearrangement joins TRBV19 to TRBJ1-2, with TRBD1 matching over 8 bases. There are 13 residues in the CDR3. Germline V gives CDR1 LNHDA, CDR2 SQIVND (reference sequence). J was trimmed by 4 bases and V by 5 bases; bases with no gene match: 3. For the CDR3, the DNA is TGTGCCAGTAGTGACAGGGGAGTCTATGGCTACACCTTC. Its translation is CASSDRGVYGYTF. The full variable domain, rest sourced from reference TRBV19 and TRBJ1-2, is DGGITQSPKYLFRKEGQNVTLSCEQNLNHDAMYWYRQDPGQGLRLIYYSQIVNDFQKGDIAEGYSVSREKKESFPLTVTSAQKNPTAFYLCASSDRGVYGYTFGSGTRLTVV.

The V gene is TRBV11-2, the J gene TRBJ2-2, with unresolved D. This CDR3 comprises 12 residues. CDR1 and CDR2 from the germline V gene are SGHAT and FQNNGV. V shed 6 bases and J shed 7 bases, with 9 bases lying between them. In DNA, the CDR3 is TGTGCCAGCAGATTTACTGTCGGGGAGCTGTTTTTT. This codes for CASRFTVGELFF.

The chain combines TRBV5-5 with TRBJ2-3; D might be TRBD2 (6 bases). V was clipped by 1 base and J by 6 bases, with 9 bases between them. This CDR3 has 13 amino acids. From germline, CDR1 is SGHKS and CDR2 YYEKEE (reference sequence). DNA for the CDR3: TGTGCCAGCAGCTTGTTCGGGGGTGATACGCAGTATTTT. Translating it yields CASSLFGGDTQYF.

CDR3 nucleotide sequence: TGCGCCAGCAGCCCAGGGACAGCTTCCTCTGGAAACACCATATATTTT. It encodes CASSPGTASSGNTIYF. The V gene is TRBV5-1, the J gene TRBJ1-3; 7 positions agree with TRBD1. The CDR3 extends over 16 amino acids. Germline V gives CDR1 SGHRS, CDR2 YFSETQ. V shed 4 bases and J 0 bases; nucleotides not matched to a gene: 7.

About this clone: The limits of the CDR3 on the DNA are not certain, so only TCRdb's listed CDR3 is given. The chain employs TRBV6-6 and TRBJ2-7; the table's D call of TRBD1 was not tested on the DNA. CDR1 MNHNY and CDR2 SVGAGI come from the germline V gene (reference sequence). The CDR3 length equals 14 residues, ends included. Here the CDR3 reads CASSYVAGGSVVRF.

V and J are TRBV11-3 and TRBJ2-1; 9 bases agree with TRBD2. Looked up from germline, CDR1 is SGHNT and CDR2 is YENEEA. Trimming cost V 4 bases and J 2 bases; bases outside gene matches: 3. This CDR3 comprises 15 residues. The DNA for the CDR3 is TGTGCCAGCAGCTATTCTAGCGGGGCCTACAATGAGCAGTTCTTC. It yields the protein CASSYSSGAYNEQFF.

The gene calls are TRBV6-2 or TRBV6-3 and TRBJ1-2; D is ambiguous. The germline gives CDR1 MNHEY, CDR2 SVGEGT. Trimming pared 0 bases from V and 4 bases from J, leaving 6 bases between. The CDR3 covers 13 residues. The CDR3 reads CASSYSESYGYTF. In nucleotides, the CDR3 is TGTGCCAGCAGTTACTCCGAGAGCTATGGCTACACCTTC.

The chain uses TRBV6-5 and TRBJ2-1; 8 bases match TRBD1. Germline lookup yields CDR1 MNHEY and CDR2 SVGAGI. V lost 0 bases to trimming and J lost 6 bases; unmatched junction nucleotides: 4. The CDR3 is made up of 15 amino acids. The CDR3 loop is CASSYSQGAVNEQFF. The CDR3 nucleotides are TGTGCCAGCAGTTACTCTCAGGGGGCAGTCAATGAGCAGTTCTTC.

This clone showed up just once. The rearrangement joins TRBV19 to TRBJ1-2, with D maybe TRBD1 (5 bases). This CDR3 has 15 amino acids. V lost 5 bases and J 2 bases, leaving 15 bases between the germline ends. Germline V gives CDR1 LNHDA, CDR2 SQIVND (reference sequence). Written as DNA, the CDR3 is TGTGCCAGTAGTCCCCAATCCCAGGGAAACTATGGCTACACCTTC. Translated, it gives CASSPQSQGNYGYTF.

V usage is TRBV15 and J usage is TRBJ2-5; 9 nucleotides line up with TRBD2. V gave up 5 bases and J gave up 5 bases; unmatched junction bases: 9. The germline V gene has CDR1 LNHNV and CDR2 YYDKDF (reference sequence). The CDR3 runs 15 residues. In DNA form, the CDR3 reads TGTGCCACCAGCGGCAGAGCGGGAGGTGTGGAGACCCAGTACTTC. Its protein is CATSGRAGGVETQYF.

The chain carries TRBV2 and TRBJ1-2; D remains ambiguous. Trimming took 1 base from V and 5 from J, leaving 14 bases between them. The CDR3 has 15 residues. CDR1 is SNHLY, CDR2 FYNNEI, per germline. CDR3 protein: CASSEETARLYGYTF. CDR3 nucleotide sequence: TGTGCCAGCAGTGAAGAAACAGCCCGATTGTATGGCTACACCTTC.